The rows below give T cell receptor beta chains drawn from one sample of a study of cytomegalovirus exposure and HLA in healthy donors. Here immunoSEQ multiplex PCR was the method, and the copy in TCRdb shows in-frame clones only, minus some. Recorded for this sample: some 130,000 clones. Sequencing input: PBMCs. The receptors derive from a man between 18 and 35 years old in good health and CMV-seronegative. Each CDR3 is given with its conserved first and last residue. Fields, in order: D gene, J gene, V gene, CDR3 protein, CDR3 DNA. A D gene is named only where the DNA matches it firmly.

- | TRBJ1-1 | TRBV4-1 | CASSPSISGLVSEAFF | TGCGCCAGCAGCCCAAGTATATCGGGTCTCGTGAGTGAAGCTTTCTTT
TRBD2 | TRBJ2-7 | TRBV9 | CASSASGRAYEQYF | TGTGCCAGCAGCGCTAGCGGAAGGGCCTACGAGCAGTACTTC
- | TRBJ1-6 | TRBV7-3 | CASRLQSSYNSPLHF | TGTGCCAGCAGGTTACAGTCCTCCTATAATTCACCCCTCCACTTT
- | TRBJ1-5 | TRBV19 | CASTTGSRDQPQHF | TGTGCCAGTACCACCGGGTCCAGGGATCAGCCCCAGCATTTT
- | TRBJ2-7 | TRBV9 | CASSPGTSTYEQYF | TGTGCCAGCAGCCCCGGGACAAGCACCTACGAGCAGTACTTC
- | TRBJ1-2 | TRBV28 | CASIGVLGYGYTF | TGTGCCAGCATAGGGGTACTTGGGTATGGCTACACCTTC
- | TRBJ2-7 | TRBV19 | CASSMGGFGYEQYF | TGTGCCAGTAGTATGGGGGGTTTCGGCTACGAGCAGTACTTC
TRBD2 | TRBJ2-7 | TRBV13 | CASSLTSGISYEQYF | TGTGCCAGCAGCTTGACTAGCGGGATCTCCTACGAGCAGTACTTC
TRBD1 | TRBJ1-5 | TRBV29-1 | CSVHSGQGQPQHF | TGCAGCGTACACTCGGGACAGGGTCAGCCCCAGCATTTT
- | TRBJ1-4 | TRBV6-6 | CASSYTPPSEKLFF | TGTGCCAGCAGTTACACGCCGCCGAGCGAAAAACTGTTTTTT
- | TRBJ2-1 | TRBV30 | CAWEEIQNRGGGYNEQFF | TGTGCCTGGGAGGAAATCCAAAACAGGGGTGGAGGGTACAATGAGCAGTTCTTC
TRBD1 | TRBJ2-7 | TRBV6-6 | CASSSSGAGGWYEQYF | TGTGCCAGCAGCTCCTCTGGTGCAGGGGGATGGTACGAGCAGTACTTC
TRBD2 | TRBJ2-3 | TRBV4-2 | CASSQVVAGEPPDTQYF | TGTGCCAGCAGCCAAGTGGTAGCGGGGGAACCTCCAGATACGCAGTATTTT
- | TRBJ2-2 | TRBV19 | CASSIPRVKAGELFF | TGTGCCAGTAGTATCCCCAGGGTCAAAGCCGGGGAGCTGTTTTTT
TRBD1 | TRBJ2-4 | TRBV2 | CAREGATKNIQYF | TGTGCCAGAGAGGGGGCTACCAAAAACATTCAGTACTTC
- | TRBJ2-2 | TRBV16 | CASSQSGQANTGELFF | TGTGCCAGCAGCCAATCGGGCCAGGCCAACACCGGGGAGCTGTTTTTT
TRBD1 | TRBJ2-2 | TRBV7-8 | CASSLAGTANTGELFF | TGTGCCAGCAGCTTAGCTGGGACAGCGAACACCGGGGAGCTGTTTTTT
- | TRBJ1-1 | TRBV27 | CASHFTRVVTEAFF | TGTGCCAGCCACTTTACCAGGGTGGTAACTGAAGCTTTCTTT
- | TRBJ1-1 | TRBV4-3 | CASRLEGYTEAFF | TGCGCCAGTAGGTTGGAGGGGTACACTGAAGCTTTCTTT
TRBD2 | TRBJ2-5 | TRBV9 | CASSVSMGGGRETQYF | TGTGCCAGCAGCGTATCGATGGGCGGCGGGAGAGAGACCCAGTACTTC
- | TRBJ1-3 | TRBV6-5 | CASSYSDSLGNTIYF | TGTGCCAGCAGTTACTCCGACAGCCTTGGAAACACCATATATTTT
- | TRBJ1-6 | TRBV6-4 | CASSDASSYNSPLHF | TGTGCCAGCAGTGATGCTAGCTCCTATAATTCACCCCTCCACTTT
- | TRBJ2-5 | TRBV27 | CASSLSAGQETQYF | TGTGCCAGCAGTTTATCGGCAGGGCAAGAGACCCAGTACTTC
TRBD2 | TRBJ2-2 | TRBV2 | CASSPTSGGGNGELFF | TGTGCCAGCAGCCCGACTAGCGGGGGGGGGAACGGGGAGCTGTTTTTT
TRBD1 | TRBJ1-1 | TRBV7-9 | CASSETGAGEAFF | TGTGCCAGCAGCGAAACAGGGGCAGGAGAAGCTTTCTTT
- | TRBJ1-2 | TRBV9 | CASTSTDGYTF | TGTGCCAGCACTTCGACAGATGGCTACACCTTC
- | TRBJ1-1 | TRBV7-5 | CVRGRNNRVDTEAFF | TGTGTCAGGGGCCGAAACAACAGGGTCGACACTGAAGCTTTCTTT
TRBD2 | TRBJ2-3 | TRBV27 | CASSLTSRGGGTDTQYF | TGTGCCAGCAGTTTAACGTCGCGGGGGGGAGGCACAGATACGCAGTATTTT
TRBD1 | TRBJ1-5 | TRBV7-3 | CASSFRRGRSNQPQHF | TGTGCCAGCAGCTTTCGTAGGGGGCGAAGCAATCAGCCCCAGCATTTT
TRBD2 | TRBJ2-7 | TRBV2 | CASKGLAGGLRYEQYF | TGTGCCTCAAAGGGACTAGCGGGAGGACTCCGCTACGAGCAGTACTTC
TRBD2 | TRBJ2-2 | TRBV7-3 | CASSHGGGGELFF | TGTGCCAGCAGCCACGGGGGGGGCGGGGAGCTGTTTTTT
- | TRBJ1-5 | TRBV27 | CASSIAGQAGQPQHF | TGTGCCAGCAGTATAGCAGGGCAAGCGGGCCAGCCCCAGCATTTT
- | TRBJ2-1 | TRBV2 | CASSRTMRGNEQFF | TGTGCCAGCAGTAGGACGATGCGGGGCAATGAGCAGTTCTTC
TRBD2 | TRBJ2-4 | TRBV7-3 | CASSLGGGPSGYIQYF | TGTGCCAGCAGCTTAGGGGGAGGGCCAAGTGGATACATTCAGTACTTC
- | TRBJ2-3 | TRBV5-1 | CASSLAYSPDTQYF | TGCGCCAGCAGCTTGGCCTACTCCCCAGATACGCAGTATTTT
- | TRBJ2-2 | TRBV7-8 | CASSKPANTGELFF | TGTGCCAGCAGCAAGCCCGCGAACACCGGGGAGCTGTTTTTT
TRBD1 | TRBJ2-2 | TRBV28 | CASRTQGDTGELFF | TGTGCCAGCAGAACCCAGGGGGACACCGGGGAGCTGTTTTTT
TRBD1 | TRBJ2-2 | TRBV5-5 | CASSRKGTGVSTGELFF | TGTGCCAGCAGCCGAAAAGGGACAGGGGTGTCCACCGGGGAGCTGTTTTTT
- | TRBJ1-6 | TRBV6-1 | CAAGGAAGHNSPLHF | TGTGCCGCGGGGGGGGCGGCAGGGCACAATTCACCCCTCCACTTT
TRBD1 | TRBJ1-6 | TRBV4-3 | CASSQDRSGGGSPLHF | TGCGCCAGCAGCCAAGATCGATCAGGGGGCGGTTCACCCCTCCACTTT
- | TRBJ2-5 | TRBV6-5 | CASSTGQSQETQYF | TGTGCCAGCAGTACTGGACAGAGCCAAGAGACCCAGTACTTC
- | TRBJ2-1 | TRBV19 | CASRSLYNEQFF | TGTGCCAGCCGGAGTCTCTACAATGAGCAGTTCTTC
TRBD2 | TRBJ2-7 | TRBV28 | CASSLIGGSYEQYF | TGTGCCAGCAGTTTAATCGGGGGGTCCTACGAGCAGTACTTC
- | TRBJ1-2 | TRBV28 | CASTKTRGSGYTF | TGTGCCAGCACAAAGACCAGGGGCTCTGGCTACACCTTC
TRBD2 | TRBJ2-7 | TRBV6-7 | CASRAGVAGNSYEQYF | TGTGCCAGCAGGGCGGGGGTGGCGGGCAATTCCTACGAGCAGTACTTC
TRBD2 | TRBJ2-5 | TRBV11-2 | CASSLVRLAGGIQETQYF | TGTGCCAGCAGCTTAGTAAGGCTAGCGGGGGGGATACAAGAGACCCAGTACTTC
TRBD1 | TRBJ1-1 | TRBV7-8 | CASSVQGGGTEAFF | TGTGCCAGCAGCGTACAGGGGGGTGGGACTGAAGCTTTCTTT